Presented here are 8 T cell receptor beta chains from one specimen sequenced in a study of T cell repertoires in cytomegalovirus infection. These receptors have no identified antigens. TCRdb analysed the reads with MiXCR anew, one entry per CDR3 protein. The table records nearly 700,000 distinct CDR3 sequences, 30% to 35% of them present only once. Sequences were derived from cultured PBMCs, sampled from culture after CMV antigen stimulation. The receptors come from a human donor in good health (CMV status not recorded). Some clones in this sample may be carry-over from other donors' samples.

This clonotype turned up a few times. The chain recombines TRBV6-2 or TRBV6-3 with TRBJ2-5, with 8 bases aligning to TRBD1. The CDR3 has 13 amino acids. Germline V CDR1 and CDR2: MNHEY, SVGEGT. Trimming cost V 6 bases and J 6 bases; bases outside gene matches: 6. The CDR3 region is CASRHTGGKTQYF. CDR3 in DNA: TGTGCCAGCAGGCACACAGGGGGAAAGACCCAGTACTTC.

The CDR3 spells CASSLGQQARNEQFF. The CDR3, as DNA: TGTGCCAGCAGTTTGGGACAGCAAGCTCGGAATGAGCAGTTCTTC. The chain has TRBV11-3 and TRBJ2-1; 7 bases line up with TRBD1. Germline V CDR1 and CDR2: SGHNT, YENEEA. Unmatched junction bases numbered 12, after V lost 6 bases and J lost 7 bases. The CDR3 runs to 15 residues. Full variable domain (missing parts from reference TRBV11-3 and TRBJ2-1): EAGVVQSPRYKIIEKKQPVAFWCNPISGHNTLYWYLQNLGQGPELLIRYENEEAVDDSQLPKDRFSAERLKGVDSTLKIQPAELGDSAVYLCASSLGQQARNEQFFGPGTRLTVL.

Here the CDR3 reads CASKGLENNSPLHF. The CDR3 DNA sequence: TGTGCCAGTAAGGGGCTGGAGAATAATTCACCCCTCCACTTT. The chain links TRBV19 to TRBJ1-6; TRBD1 is a possible D gene (5 bases). Germline CDR1 reads LNHDA; CDR2 reads SQIVND (reference sequence). The CDR3 covers 14 residues. Trimming left V 7 bases short and J 5 bases short, with 12 bases between.

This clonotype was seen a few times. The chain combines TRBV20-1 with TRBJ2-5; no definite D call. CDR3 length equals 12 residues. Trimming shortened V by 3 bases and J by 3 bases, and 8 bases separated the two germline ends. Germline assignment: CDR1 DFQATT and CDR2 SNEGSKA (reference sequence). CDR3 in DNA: TGCAGTGCTAGGGGTCGGAAAGAGACCCAGTACTTC. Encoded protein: CSARGRKETQYF.

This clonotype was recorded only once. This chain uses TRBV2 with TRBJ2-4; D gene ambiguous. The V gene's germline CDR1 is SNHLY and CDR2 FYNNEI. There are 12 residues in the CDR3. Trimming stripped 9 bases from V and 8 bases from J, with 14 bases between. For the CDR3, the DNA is TGTGCCAGTCGACCCCCCGGTCACATTCAGTACTTC. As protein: CASRPPGHIQYF.

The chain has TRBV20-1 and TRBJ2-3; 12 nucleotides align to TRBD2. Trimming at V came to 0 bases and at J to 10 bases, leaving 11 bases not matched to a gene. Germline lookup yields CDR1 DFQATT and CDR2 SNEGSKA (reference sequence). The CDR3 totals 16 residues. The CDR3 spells CSARDASGRATLAQYF. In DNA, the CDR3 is TGCAGTGCTAGAGACGCTAGCGGGAGGGCCACCCTCGCGCAGTATTTT.

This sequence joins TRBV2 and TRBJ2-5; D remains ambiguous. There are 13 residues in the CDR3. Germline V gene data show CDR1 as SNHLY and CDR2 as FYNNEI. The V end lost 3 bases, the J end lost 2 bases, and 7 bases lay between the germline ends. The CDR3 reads CASSDPVQETQYF. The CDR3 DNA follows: TGTGCCAGCAGTGATCCGGTGCAAGAGACCCAGTACTTC.

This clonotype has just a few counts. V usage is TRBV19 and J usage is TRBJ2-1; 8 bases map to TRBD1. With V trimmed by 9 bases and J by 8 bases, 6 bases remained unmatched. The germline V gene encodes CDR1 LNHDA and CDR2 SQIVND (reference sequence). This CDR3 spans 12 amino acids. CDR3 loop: CASRTGTDEQFF. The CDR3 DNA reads TGTGCCAGCCGGACAGGGACGGATGAGCAGTTCTTC.